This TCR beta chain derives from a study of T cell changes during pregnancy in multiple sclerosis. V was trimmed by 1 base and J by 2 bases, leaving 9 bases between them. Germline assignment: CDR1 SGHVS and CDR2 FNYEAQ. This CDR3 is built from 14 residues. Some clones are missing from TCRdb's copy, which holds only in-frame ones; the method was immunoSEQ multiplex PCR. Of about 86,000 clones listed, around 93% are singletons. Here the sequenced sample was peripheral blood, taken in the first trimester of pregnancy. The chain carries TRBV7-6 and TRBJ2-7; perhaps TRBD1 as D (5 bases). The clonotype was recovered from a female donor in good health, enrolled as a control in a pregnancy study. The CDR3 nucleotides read TGTGCCAGCAGCTTAGATACAGGTCCCTACGAGCAGTACTTC. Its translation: CASSLDTGPYEQYF.